This T cell receptor (beta chain) was sequenced for a study of T cell changes during pregnancy in multiple sclerosis. The germline CDR1 and CDR2 sequences are SGHNT and YYREEE (reference sequence). After removal of 3 bases from V and 4 bases from J, the junction contained 5 bases not matched to a gene. The CDR3 consists of 17 residues. Assay used: immunoSEQ multiplex PCR; TCRdb lists only in-frame clones, some missing. The sample carries 25,000 to 30,000 clones, about 88% recorded once. The sequences come from CD4+ T cells from peripheral blood mononuclear cells, collected in the second trimester of pregnancy. This chain links TRBV5-4 with TRBJ2-3, with 16 nucleotides matching TRBD2. The receptor's source is a female donor with multiple sclerosis, enrolled in a pregnancy study. The CDR3 sequence: CASSSGTSGGVADTQYF. The DNA for the CDR3 is TGTGCCAGCAGCTCCGGGACTAGCGGGGGGGTAGCAGATACGCAGTATTTT.